The 23 T cell receptor beta chains reported below all come from one sample, sequenced in a study of beta chain features in type 1 diabetes. Investigators reverse transcribed all isolated RNA, so they sequenced expressed TCRB transcripts. Sequencing used immunoSEQ multiplex PCR; TCRdb keeps in-frame clones, though not all of them. The table lists about 240,000 clones, about 14% of them singletons. No antigen has been identified for these receptors. Study-wide findings and caveats: Shortening that was moderate but significant affected the TCRB CDR3s of Type 1 diabetes patients in all four CD4+ subsets.

What was sequenced was naive CD4+ T cells from blood. Receptor source: a man aged 25-40 years with type 1 diabetes.

This clone was seen a few times. In nucleotides, the CDR3 is TGTGCCTGGAGCTCCCTGGGGTGGCAGGGGGAAGCTCGGCAGTTCTTC. Its protein product is CAWSSLGWQGEARQFF. This sequence joins TRBV30 and TRBJ2-1; 7 bases fit TRBD1. CDR1 is GTSNPN and CDR2 is SVGIG in the germline V gene (reference sequence). This CDR3 is built from 16 residues. V gave up 3 bases and J gave up 12 bases; unmatched junction bases: 20.

This clone was found a few times. The chain employs TRBV6-1 and TRBJ1-1; no reliable D call. Trimming took off 5 bases at V and 4 bases at J, with 11 bases between the two ends. The CDR3 is 13 amino acids. Germline V gives CDR1 MNHNS, CDR2 SASEGT. CDR3 protein: CASSTEWSTEAFF. CDR3 nucleotide sequence: TGTGCCAGCAGTACTGAATGGAGCACTGAAGCTTTCTTT.

This chain uses TRBV10-3 with TRBJ2-5; 10 bases map to TRBD2. The CDR3 sequence is 16 residues long. Germline V gene data show CDR1 as ENHRY and CDR2 as SYGVKD. Trimming took 2 bases from V and 2 from J; bases not matched to a gene: 5. CDR3 in amino acids: CAISERVTSGQETQYF. The CDR3 nucleotides are TGTGCCATCAGTGAGCGCGTGACTAGCGGGCAAGAGACCCAGTACTTC.

This clone came up a few times. J is TRBJ1-6 and V is TRBV19, with D possibly being TRBD1 (5 bases). The germline V gene encodes CDR1 LNHDA and CDR2 SQIVND (reference sequence). This CDR3 contains 14 residues. Trimming shortened V by 5 bases and J by 7 bases, and 12 bases separated the two germline ends. The CDR3 here is CASSLAGLNSPLHF. For the CDR3, the DNA is TGTGCCAGTAGTCTCGCAGGGTTAAATTCACCCCTCCACTTT.

In its sample, this clone was seen a few times. This sample includes further DNA sequences coding for the same CDR3. The rearrangement links TRBV5-1 to TRBJ2-7, with 7 positions matching TRBD2. The CDR3 runs 15 residues. V trimming: 0 bases; J trimming: 0 bases; junction bases outside the gene matches: 3. Germline loops: CDR1 SGHRS, CDR2 YFSETQ. CDR3 bases: TGCGCCAGCAGCTTGGATGGCGGGAGCTCCTACGAGCAGTACTTC. It encodes CASSLDGGSSYEQYF.

V usage is TRBV13 and J usage is TRBJ2-6, with 10 bases matching TRBD1. The CDR3 extends over 18 amino acids. Germline CDR1 reads PRHDT; CDR2 reads FYEKMQ (reference sequence). V trimming: 5 bases; J trimming: 1 base; junction bases outside the gene matches: 8. The CDR3 sequence: CASSPSSGQGSGANVLTF. DNA of the CDR3: TGTGCCAGCAGCCCTTCCTCGGGACAGGGGTCTGGGGCCAACGTCCTGACTTTC.

This clone was detected a few times. CDR3 sequence: CASSWGQTYEQYF. CDR3 bases: TGCGCCAGCAGCTGGGGACAGACCTACGAGCAGTACTTC. The chain is built from TRBV5-1 and TRBJ2-7, with 7 bases aligning to TRBD1. V shed 3 bases, J shed 2 bases, and the junction held 2 bases outside the gene matches. Germline V gene data show CDR1 as SGHRS and CDR2 as YFSETQ. The length of the CDR3 is 13 residues.

In this sample, this clone turned up a few times. This chain uses TRBV4-1 with TRBJ2-1, with D hard to call. Trimming cost V 1 base and J 8 bases, with 12 bases left between them. CDR3 size: 14 residues. Germline assignment: CDR1 MGHRA and CDR2 YSYEKL. As DNA, the CDR3 is TGCGCCAGCAGCCAAGGGGCCCCCTCGGATGAGCAGTTCTTC. Translated, it gives CASSQGAPSDEQFF.

The chain joins TRBV9 to TRBJ2-1, with D possibly TRBD2 on 5 matching bases. V was pared by 4 bases and J by 7 bases, with 18 bases between. Germline lookup yields CDR1 SGDLS and CDR2 YYNGEE. The CDR3 sequence is 15 residues long. As DNA, the CDR3 is TGTGCCAGCAGCTCCGGACTCCGTTCGGGGAATGAGCAGTTCTTC. Its protein is CASSSGLRSGNEQFF.

This clone was observed a few times. J is TRBJ1-2 and V is TRBV25-1; no reliable D call. The germline V and J ends were trimmed by 1 base and 3 bases, with 3 bases remaining between them. This CDR3 is built from 12 residues. Germline V gene data show CDR1 as MGHDK and CDR2 as SYGVNS. CDR3 sequence reads: CASSESDYGYTF. CDR3 nucleotides: TGTGCCAGCAGTGAATCTGACTATGGCTACACCTTC.

The rearrangement joins TRBV30 to TRBJ2-7, with TRBD1 matching 9 bases. This CDR3 contains 13 residues. From germline, CDR1 is GTSNPN and CDR2 SVGIG (reference sequence). Unmatched junction bases numbered 5, after V lost 5 bases and J lost 3 bases. The chain's CDR3 is CAWAPGQGYEQYF. The CDR3 bases are TGTGCCTGGGCACCGGGACAGGGCTACGAGCAGTACTTC.

The genes are TRBV7-9 and TRBJ2-5, with 7 positions matching TRBD2. Germline V gene sequence: CDR1 SEHNR, CDR2 FQNEAQ (reference sequence). The CDR3 loop spans 14 amino acids. Trimming removed 6 bases from V and 5 bases from J; junction bases left unmatched: 9. The CDR3 loop is CASRAAGDRETQYF. CDR3 DNA sequence: TGTGCCAGCAGAGCCGCGGGAGATCGGGAGACCCAGTACTTC.

This clone was counted a few times. The J gene is TRBJ1-2, the V gene TRBV30; 9 positions match TRBD1. V trimming: 3 bases; J trimming: 4 bases; junction bases outside the gene matches: 9. This CDR3 has 15 amino acids. The germline gives CDR1 GTSNPN, CDR2 SVGIG (reference sequence). CDR3 nucleotide sequence: TGTGCCTGGAGGGAACCGGGACAGGGCGCCTATGGCTACACCTTC. Translating gives CAWREPGQGAYGYTF.

This clone came up a few times. The rearrangement links TRBV25-1 to TRBJ2-3; 8 bases are shared with TRBD2. CDR1 is MGHDK, CDR2 SYGVNS, per germline. The V and J ends lost 1 base and 2 bases, in that order; junction bases with no gene match: 5. The CDR3 is made up of 16 amino acids. CDR3 sequence reads: CASSEWAGGNTDTQYF. CDR3 bases: TGTGCCAGCAGTGAATGGGCGGGGGGAAACACAGATACGCAGTATTTT.

The rearrangement uses TRBV9 and TRBJ2-3, with 7 bases identical to TRBD2. The CDR3 extends over 15 amino acids. V lost 1 base, J lost 4 bases, and 6 bases stayed unmatched. The germline V gene encodes CDR1 SGDLS and CDR2 YYNGEE. The CDR3 reads CASSVSYGRADTQYF. The CDR3 DNA reads as TGTGCCAGCAGCGTAAGTTATGGGAGGGCAGATACGCAGTATTTT. The full variable domain, with the rest looked up from reference TRBV9 and TRBJ2-3, is DSGVTQTPKHLITATGQRVTLRCSPRSGDLSVYWYQQSLDQGLQFLIQYYNGEERAKGNILERFSAQQFPDLHSELNLSSLELGDSALYFCASSVSYGRADTQYFGPGTRLTVL.

This clone was detected only a few times. Other DNA sequences in this specimen translate into the identical CDR3. This sequence joins TRBV7-9 and TRBJ2-1; D perhaps matches TRBD1 (5 bases). The CDR3 is 14 residues long. Germline CDR1 is SEHNR and CDR2 is FQNEAQ (reference sequence). V shed 0 bases and J shed 3 bases, with 6 bases lying between them. The CDR3: CASSLAGVYNEQFF. The DNA for the CDR3 is TGTGCCAGCAGCTTAGCAGGGGTCTACAATGAGCAGTTCTTC.

This clone has just a few counts. This chain links TRBV2 with TRBJ1-5, with D tentatively TRBD1 (5 bases). Between the trimmed V and J ends, which lost 4 bases and 2 bases, there was a span of 12 bases. This CDR3 spans 15 amino acids. Germline V lookup: CDR1 SNHLY, CDR2 FYNNEI. The chain's CDR3 is CASSGQIVGNQPQHF. Written as DNA, the CDR3 is TGTGCCAGCAGTGGACAGATTGTCGGCAATCAGCCCCAGCATTTT.

The CDR3 DNA sequence: TGTGCCAGTAGTATTGACCGTGGCAGGGGGAACGAGCAGTACTTC. Protein product: CASSIDRGRGNEQYF. The chain has TRBV19 and TRBJ2-7; TRBD1 aligns across 7 bases. The CDR3 runs 15 residues. The germline gives CDR1 LNHDA, CDR2 SQIVND (reference sequence). Trimming at V came to 3 bases and at J to 5 bases, leaving 10 bases not matched to a gene.

A few counts support this clone. V gene TRBV10-3 combines with J gene TRBJ2-5, with 13 bases aligning to TRBD2. Germline V gene data show CDR1 as ENHRY and CDR2 as SYGVKD. Losses at the gene ends were 6 bases for V and 11 bases for J; bases not matched to a gene: 18. The CDR3 spans 17 residues. In DNA, the CDR3 is TGTGCCATCAGCACTGCCGAGCGCGGGACTAGCGGGGCCGCACAGTACTTC. Amino acid sequence: CAISTAERGTSGAAQYF.

The chain has TRBV29-1 and TRBJ2-7, with D unclear. The CDR3 runs 11 residues. V was clipped by 5 bases and J by 0 bases, with 5 bases between them. Germline V CDR1 and CDR2: SQVTM, ANQGSEA. The DNA of the CDR3 is TGCAGCGTTCGCAGCTCCTACGAGCAGTACTTC. The encoded protein is CSVRSSYEQYF.

The chain recombines TRBV25-1 with TRBJ2-7, with TRBD1 matching over 7 bases. The CDR3 is made up of 13 amino acids. The ends lost 5 bases at V and 3 bases at J; junction bases unmatched: 4. Germline V gene data show CDR1 as MGHDK and CDR2 as SYGVNS. The CDR3 nucleotides are TGTGCCAGCAGTAGCGGACAGGTCTACGAGCAGTACTTC. It is translated as CASSSGQVYEQYF.

The chain couples TRBV19 to TRBJ2-5; 10 positions match TRBD1. The CDR3 has 15 amino acids. J gave up 4 bases and V 5 bases, and 7 bases lay outside the gene matches. Germline CDR1 and CDR2: LNHDA and SQIVND (reference sequence). CDR3 nucleotide sequence: TGTGCCAGTAGTTTTTTGACAGGGGGCTCAGAGACCCAGTACTTC. Protein sequence: CASSFLTGGSETQYF.

This rearrangement joins TRBV5-4 to TRBJ2-1; TRBD2 matches 10 bases. After removal of 0 bases from V and 7 bases from J, the junction contained 7 bases not matched to a gene. The CDR3 length is 16 residues. CDR1 is SGHNT and CDR2 is YYREEE in the germline V gene (reference sequence). The DNA for the CDR3 is TGTGCCAGCAGCTTGGGCAGCGGGGGGGCCGTAAATGAGCAGTTCTTC. This sequence encodes CASSLGSGGAVNEQFF.